Listed here are 5 T cell receptor beta chains from one sample, sequenced in a study of blood T cells in healthy people across ages. A second PCR of about 7 to 11 cycles used a sample-barcoded 5' primer and a J-beta primer mix. TCRdb redid the calling of the 5' RACE reads with MiXCR, one entry per CDR3 protein. The sample lists around 500,000 distinct CDR3 sequences; 45% to 55% were seen once. The sample taken for sequencing was blood. The source of these receptors is an elderly man in good health.

In DNA form, the CDR3 reads TGCGCCAGCAGCTATCGGACAGGGGTATCCGGGGAGCTGTTTTTT. It is translated as CASSYRTGVSGELFF. The V gene is TRBV4-3, the J gene TRBJ2-2; 9 nucleotides align to TRBD1. V trimming: 5 bases; J trimming: 6 bases; junction bases outside the gene matches: 7. The length of the CDR3 is 15 residues. The germline V gene has CDR1 LGHNA and CDR2 YSLEER.

This clonotype was seen more than once but under ten times. The chain uses TRBV6-2 or TRBV6-3 and TRBJ2-1, with D possibly being TRBD2 (6 bases). The CDR3 sequence is 16 residues long. The V gene lost 7 bases and the J gene lost 0 bases, with 16 bases spanning the gap. Germline V CDR1 and CDR2: MNHEY, SVGEGT. The CDR3 sequence: CASKNKGLSSYNEQFF. The CDR3 nucleotides read TGTGCCAGCAAAAACAAAGGACTATCCTCCTACAATGAGCAGTTCTTC.

The chain has TRBV20-1 and TRBJ1-1; possibly TRBD1 for D (6 bases). The CDR3 is 13 residues long. V was pared by 1 base and J by 1 base, with 7 bases between. Germline V gives CDR1 DFQATT, CDR2 SNEGSKA (reference sequence). CDR3 protein: CSARADRNTEAFF. The CDR3 bases are TGCAGTGCTAGAGCGGACAGGAACACTGAAGCTTTCTTT.

This clonotype was recorded a few times. The DNA for the CDR3 is TGTGCCAGCACCCCGAGTGTGGGGGAGCAGTACTTC. Its translation: CASTPSVGEQYF. This chain uses TRBV28 with TRBJ2-5; D assignment may be TRBD1 or TRBD2 (5 bases each). The V end was cut by 7 bases, the J end by 11 bases, with 17 bases between. Germline values: CDR1 MDHEN, CDR2 SYDVKM. CDR3 length equals 12 residues.

As for this clonotype: A much bigger clone sits one base away, suggesting this may be a read error. The genes are TRBV6-6 and TRBJ2-7, with D possibly TRBD2 on 5 matching bases. Looked up from germline, CDR1 is MNHNY and CDR2 is SVGAGI (reference sequence). The CDR3 loop spans 13 amino acids. Trimming cost V 2 bases and J 7 bases, with 12 bases left between them. DNA of the CDR3: TGTGCCAGCAGTTACGGAGGCTACAATGAGCAGTACTTC. Residues: CASSYGGYNEQYF.